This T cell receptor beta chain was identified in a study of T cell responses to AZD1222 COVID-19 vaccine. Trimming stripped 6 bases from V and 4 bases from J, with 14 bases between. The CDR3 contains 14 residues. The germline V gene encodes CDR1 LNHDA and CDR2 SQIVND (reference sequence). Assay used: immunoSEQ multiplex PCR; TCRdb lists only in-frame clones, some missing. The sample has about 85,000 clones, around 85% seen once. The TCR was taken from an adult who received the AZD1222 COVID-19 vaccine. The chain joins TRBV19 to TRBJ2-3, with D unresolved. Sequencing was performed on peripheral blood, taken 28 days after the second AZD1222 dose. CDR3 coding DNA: TGTGCCAGTAGCGGACCCCCCCCTGCAGATACGCAGTATTTT. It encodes CASSGPPPADTQYF.